The rows below give T cell receptor beta chains drawn from one sample of a study of early T cells in non-severe SARS-CoV-2 infection. TCRdb ran MiXCR on the 5' RACE reads and lists one entry per CDR3 protein. The table includes under 50,000 distinct CDR3 sequences, about 4.6% detected once. Sequencing used whole blood. The receptors originated from an adult who was a healthcare worker with PCR-confirmed SARS-CoV-2 infection or an uninfected control (not recorded which). Both conserved end residues are part of each CDR3. The D gene is left open where the match is weak. Expanded clones get a size class; other rows say once, few or many, or leave the size out.

size: many; J: TRBJ2-6; V: TRBV27; D: -; CDR3: CASSPGGSYYSGANVLTF; DNA: TGTGCCAGCAGTCCTGGTGGCAGTTATTACTCTGGGGCCAACGTCCTGACTTTC
size: few; J: TRBJ2-5; V: TRBV5-5; D: TRBD2; CDR3: CASSRQREGTQYF; DNA: TGTGCCAGCAGCCGGCAGCGGGAGGGGACCCAGTACTTC
size: many; J: TRBJ2-1; V: TRBV19; D: TRBD1; CDR3: CASGPGTDYNEQFF; DNA: TGTGCCAGTGGCCCGGGGACAGACTACAATGAGCAGTTCTTC
size: few; J: TRBJ1-1; V: TRBV9; D: -; CDR3: CASSARGGVGEAFF; DNA: TGTGCCAGCAGCGCCCGAGGAGGGGTCGGTGAAGCTTTCTTT
size: many; J: TRBJ2-1; V: TRBV4-3; D: -; CDR3: CASSQLGRSNEQFF; DNA: TGCGCCAGCAGCCAACTGGGGCGAAGCAATGAGCAGTTCTTC
size: -; J: TRBJ2-1; V: TRBV20-1; D: TRBD1; CDR3: CSAADVNGDSLQQFF; DNA: TGCAGTGCTGCGGACGTTAATGGGGACAGCTTGCAGCAGTTCTTC
size: many; J: TRBJ2-1; V: TRBV20-1; D: TRBD1; CDR3: CSALDRMGWNEQFF; DNA: TGCAGTGCCCTGGACAGGATGGGATGGAATGAGCAGTTCTTC
size: many; J: TRBJ2-1; V: TRBV7-8; D: -; CDR3: CASSSGTPSYNEQFF; DNA: TGTGCCAGCAGCTCCGGGACACCTTCCTACAATGAGCAGTTCTTC
size: many; J: TRBJ2-3; V: TRBV10-3; D: -; CDR3: CAISARKADTQYF; DNA: TGTGCCATCAGTGCCAGAAAGGCAGATACGCAGTATTTT
size: -; J: TRBJ2-1; V: TRBV5-6; D: TRBD1; CDR3: CASSSTGYDEQFF; DNA: TGTGCCAGCAGCTCGACAGGGTACGATGAGCAGTTCTTC
size: many; J: TRBJ1-6; V: TRBV12-5; D: -; CDR3: CALPFSPLHF; DNA: TGTGCTCTTCCGTTTTCACCCCTCCACTTT
size: many; J: TRBJ2-5; V: TRBV4-1; D: TRBD2; CDR3: CASSQEGGSGKTQYF; DNA: TGCGCCAGCAGCCAAGAGGGCGGGAGCGGGAAGACCCAGTACTTC
size: -; J: TRBJ2-7; V: TRBV3-1; D: TRBD2; CDR3: CASSQEGRDLAGGRYEQYF; DNA: TGTGCCAGCAGCCAAGAAGGTCGAGACTTAGCGGGAGGGCGGTACGAGCAGTACTTC
size: -; J: TRBJ2-7; V: TRBV29-1; D: TRBD1; CDR3: CSVTDRGGYEQYF; DNA: TGCAGCGTTACGGACAGGGGAGGCTACGAGCAGTACTTC
size: -; J: TRBJ2-4; V: TRBV10-3; D: -; CDR3: CAISSDEGRNIQYF; DNA: TGTGCCATCAGTTCCGATGAGGGAAGGAACATTCAGTACTTC
size: -; J: TRBJ2-5; V: TRBV7-9; D: -; CDR3: CASSESAADQETQYF; DNA: TGTGCCAGCAGCGAATCCGCGGCAGACCAAGAGACCCAGTACTTC
size: many; J: TRBJ2-3; V: TRBV20-1; D: TRBD1; CDR3: CSAKKPGQGIDTQYF; DNA: TGCAGTGCGAAAAAACCGGGACAGGGGATAGATACGCAGTATTTT
size: many; J: TRBJ1-1; V: TRBV5-4; D: -; CDR3: CASSLAGNTEAFF; DNA: TGTGCCAGCAGCTTGGCGGGGAACACTGAAGCTTTCTTT
size: many; J: TRBJ2-3; V: TRBV20-1; D: -; CDR3: CSARADATTDTQYF; DNA: TGCAGTGCTAGAGCGGATGCTACCACAGATACGCAGTATTTT
size: many; J: TRBJ1-6; V: TRBV11-2; D: -; CDR3: CASSLEQNSPLHF; DNA: TGTGCCAGCAGCTTAGAACAGAATTCACCCCTCCACTTT
size: many; J: TRBJ1-1; V: TRBV29-1; D: -; CDR3: CSVAMNTEAFF; DNA: TGCAGCGTTGCCATGAACACTGAAGCTTTCTTT
size: -; J: TRBJ2-6; V: TRBV30; D: -; CDR3: CAALRANSGANVLTF; DNA: TGTGCCGCCCTCCGGGCCAACTCTGGGGCCAACGTCCTGACTTTC
size: -; J: TRBJ2-2; V: TRBV5-4; D: -; CDR3: CASSPAGPNTGELFF; DNA: TGTGCCAGCAGCCCGGCCGGGCCGAACACCGGGGAGCTGTTTTTT
size: -; J: TRBJ2-6; V: TRBV18; D: TRBD2; CDR3: CASSPKLAGVRSGANVLTF; DNA: TGTGCCAGCTCACCCAAACTAGCGGGAGTCCGCTCTGGGGCCAACGTCCTGACTTTC
size: many; J: TRBJ2-7; V: TRBV30; D: -; CDR3: CAWSVWREQYF; DNA: TGTGCCTGGAGTGTATGGCGGGAGCAGTACTTC
size: medium-sized; J: TRBJ2-2; V: TRBV6-5; D: -; CDR3: CASSFYLMDIVGELFF; DNA: TGTGCCAGCAGTTTCTACCTTATGGACATCGTAGGGGAGCTGTTTTTT
size: -; J: TRBJ2-7; V: TRBV9; D: TRBD2; CDR3: CASSVGGRTYEQYF; DNA: TGTGCCAGCAGCGTAGGCGGGAGGACCTACGAGCAGTACTTC
size: many; J: TRBJ1-1; V: TRBV12-3/TRBV12-4; D: TRBD1; CDR3: CASGTGMNTEAFF; DNA: TGTGCCAGCGGGACAGGGATGAACACTGAAGCTTTCTTT
size: many; J: TRBJ2-2; V: TRBV2; D: -; CDR3: CASRWGARTGELFF; DNA: TGTGCCAGCAGATGGGGGGCACGGACCGGGGAGCTGTTTTTT
size: many; J: TRBJ2-7; V: TRBV6-2/TRBV6-3; D: -; CDR3: CASSRDRAQLWQYF; DNA: TGTGCCAGCAGCCGCGACCGGGCCCAGTTGTGGCAGTACTTC
size: few; J: TRBJ2-3; V: TRBV15; D: TRBD1; CDR3: CATSIGTGVFADTQYF; DNA: TGTGCCACCAGCATTGGGACAGGGGTTTTCGCAGATACGCAGTATTTT
size: -; J: TRBJ2-7; V: TRBV6-5; D: TRBD1; CDR3: CASSYSWTGSYEQYF; DNA: TGTGCCAGCAGTTACTCGTGGACAGGATCCTACGAGCAGTACTTC
size: few; J: TRBJ2-7; V: TRBV19; D: TRBD1; CDR3: CASSVNRGPYEQYF; DNA: TGTGCCAGTAGTGTGAATAGGGGGCCCTACGAGCAGTACTTC
size: many; J: TRBJ2-2; V: TRBV7-2; D: TRBD1; CDR3: CASSRDRVTGELFF; DNA: TGTGCCAGCAGTCGCGACAGGGTCACCGGGGAGCTGTTTTTT
size: many; J: TRBJ2-3; V: TRBV5-1; D: -; CDR3: CASSDVGGGADTQYF; DNA: TGCGCCAGCAGCGATGTAGGAGGGGGGGCAGATACGCAGTATTTT
size: many; J: TRBJ1-3; V: TRBV6-5; D: -; CDR3: CASSYDERENTIYF; DNA: TGTGCCAGCAGTTACGATGAGAGGGAAAACACCATATATTTT
size: many; J: TRBJ2-1; V: TRBV27; D: TRBD1; CDR3: CASSPNRGSYNEQFF; DNA: TGTGCCAGCAGTCCAAACAGGGGGTCCTACAATGAGCAGTTCTTC
size: -; J: TRBJ2-5; V: TRBV28; D: TRBD2; CDR3: CASSRGGLKETQYF; DNA: TGTGCCAGCAGCCGGGGGGGGCTTAAAGAGACCCAGTACTTC
size: many; J: TRBJ1-4; V: TRBV30; D: TRBD1; CDR3: CAWSADRELELFF; DNA: TGTGCCTGGAGTGCAGACAGGGAGCTGGAACTGTTTTTT
size: many; J: TRBJ1-1; V: TRBV7-2; D: -; CDR3: CASSWDDTEAFF; DNA: TGTGCCAGCAGCTGGGACGACACTGAAGCTTTCTTT
size: many; J: TRBJ2-6; V: TRBV7-2; D: -; CDR3: CASSRTGTLFGANVLTF; DNA: TGTGCCAGCAGCCGTACCGGGACCTTGTTTGGGGCCAACGTCCTGACTTTC
size: -; J: TRBJ1-1; V: TRBV6-2/TRBV6-3; D: -; CDR3: CASRRQVNTEAFF; DNA: TGTGCCAGCAGGAGACAGGTGAACACTGAAGCTTTCTTT
size: many; J: TRBJ1-1; V: TRBV6-5; D: TRBD1; CDR3: CASSPWTGRGNTEAFF; DNA: TGTGCCAGCAGTCCTTGGACAGGGCGAGGAAACACTGAAGCTTTCTTT
size: many; J: TRBJ2-1; V: TRBV5-1; D: -; CDR3: CASSQQGSPYNEQFF; DNA: TGCGCCAGCAGTCAACAGGGAAGCCCCTACAATGAGCAGTTCTTC
size: many; J: TRBJ2-1; V: TRBV7-3; D: -; CDR3: CASSLTVDGHNEQFF; DNA: TGTGCCAGCAGCTTAACGGTGGACGGTCACAATGAGCAGTTCTTC
size: many; J: TRBJ2-7; V: TRBV4-3; D: TRBD1; CDR3: CASSQEQGYEQYF; DNA: TGCGCCAGCAGCCAAGAACAGGGGTACGAGCAGTACTTC
size: many; J: TRBJ2-1; V: TRBV5-1; D: TRBD2; CDR3: CASSLRTSGNNEQFF; DNA: TGCGCCAGCAGCCTGAGGACTAGCGGAAACAATGAGCAGTTCTTC
size: many; J: TRBJ2-4; V: TRBV5-1; D: -; CDR3: CASSDGLLAKNIQYF; DNA: TGCGCCAGCAGTGACGGACTTTTAGCCAAAAACATTCAGTACTTC
size: -; J: TRBJ2-1; V: TRBV2; D: -; CDR3: CASGPSVWFF; DNA: TGTGCCAGCGGTCCAAGCGTTTGGTTCTTC